This TCR beta chain was observed in a study of blood T cell repertoires in COVID-19. On the study more broadly: Spain, Italy and the United States supplied samples that represented acute and convalescent COVID-19. In each case, the material was cDNA or gDNA derived from T cells, B-cell-depleted T cells, or PBMCs.

Authors' data handling: Reference gene primer amplification gave estimated nucleated cell counts. Only in-frame clones appear in the TCRdb table, and some are missing; sequencing was by immunoSEQ multiplex PCR. D and trimming come from the DNA, and the V and J calls and clone size come from that table. Of 400,000 to 450,000 clones in the sample, around 90% are singletons; the top ten hold less than 0.95%. Trimming left V 2 bases short and J 4 bases short, with 7 bases between. The CDR3 contains 13 residues. Germline V gives CDR1 KGHSH, CDR2 LQKENI. Patients of the Seattle cohort, enrolled during active infection, were followed longitudinally.

The receptor was derived from a man between 18 and 35 years old with COVID-19, enrolled during active disease. This rearrangement joins TRBV18 to TRBJ2-3; no definite D call. Sequenced: peripheral blood. In DNA form, the CDR3 reads TGTGCCAGCTCACCATCGGGTTCAGATACGCAGTATTTT. It translates to CASSPSGSDTQYF.